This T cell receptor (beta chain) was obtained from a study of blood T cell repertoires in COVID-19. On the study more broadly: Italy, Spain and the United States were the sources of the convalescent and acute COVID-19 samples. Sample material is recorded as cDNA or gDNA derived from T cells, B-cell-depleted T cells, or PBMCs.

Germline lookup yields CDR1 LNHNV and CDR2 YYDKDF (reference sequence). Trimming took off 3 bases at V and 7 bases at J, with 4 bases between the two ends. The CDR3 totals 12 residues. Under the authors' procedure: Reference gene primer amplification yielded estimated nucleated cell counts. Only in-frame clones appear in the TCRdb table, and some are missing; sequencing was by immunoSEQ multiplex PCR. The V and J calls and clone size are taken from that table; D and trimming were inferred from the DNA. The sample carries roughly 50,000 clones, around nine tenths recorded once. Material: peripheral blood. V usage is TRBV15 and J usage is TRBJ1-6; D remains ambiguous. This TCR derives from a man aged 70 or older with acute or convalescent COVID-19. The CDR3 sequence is CATSRRNSPLHF. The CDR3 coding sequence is TGTGCCACCAGCAGGAGAAATTCACCCCTCCACTTT.